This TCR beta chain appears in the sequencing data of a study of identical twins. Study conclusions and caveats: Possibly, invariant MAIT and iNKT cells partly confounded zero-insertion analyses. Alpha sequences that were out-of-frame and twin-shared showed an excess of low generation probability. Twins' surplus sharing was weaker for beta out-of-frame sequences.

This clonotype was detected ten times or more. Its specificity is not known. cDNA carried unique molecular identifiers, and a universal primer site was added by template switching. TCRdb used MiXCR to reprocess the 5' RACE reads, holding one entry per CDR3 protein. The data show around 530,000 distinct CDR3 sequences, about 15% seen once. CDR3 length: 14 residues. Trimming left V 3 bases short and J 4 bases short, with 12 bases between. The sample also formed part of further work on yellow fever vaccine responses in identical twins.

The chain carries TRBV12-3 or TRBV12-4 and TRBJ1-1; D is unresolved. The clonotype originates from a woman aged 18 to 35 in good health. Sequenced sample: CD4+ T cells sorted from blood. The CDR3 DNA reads TGTGCCAGCAGTTTTAGGAGAGGCGCCACTGAAGCTTTCTTT. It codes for CASSFRRGATEAFF.